The clone carrying this TCR beta chain occurred many times. Antigen specificity is unknown. The read comes to an end 3 residues before the CDR3 does, leaving the germline J gene to fill in the end. Generated by immunoSEQ multiplex PCR, the TCRdb table keeps only in-frame clones and is missing some. The sample has 55,000 to 65,000 clones, none seen only once. This specimen belongs to a study of T cell clonality in common variable immunodeficiency. Notes on the study in general: Shared TCRbeta clones were fewer between CVID subjects than controls.

Both groups were predominantly of Caucasian heritage. The germline CDR1 and CDR2 sequences are DFQATT and SNEGSKA (reference sequence). The V segment lost 0 bases and the J segment 6 bases; nucleotides outside the gene matches: 2. CDR3 length: 14 residues. The specimen sequenced was peripheral blood mononuclear cells. The chain has TRBV20-1 and TRBJ2-2, with TRBD1 identical over 9 bases. This TCR came from a person aged 18-70 years in good health. The covered CDR3 bases are TGCAGTGCTAGAGACCGGACAGGGGCCGGGGAG. Translated, it gives CSARDRTGAGE. The whole CDR3 protein reads CSARDRTGAGELFF.